The 11 T cell receptor beta chains below were found in one sample sequenced in a study of T-cell memory formation after mild COVID-19. Using its own MiXCR run on the 5' RACE reads, TCRdb lists one record per CDR3 protein. The sample consists of some 130,000 distinct CDR3 sequences, about a sixth of them appearing once. Sequencing used PBMCs or a T cell subset sorted from them (not recorded which). The receptor set was obtained from an adult woman who had mild COVID-19 (a few samples of this study predate the infection). Cell type and time point are not known.

This clonotype appeared a few times. The rearrangement joins TRBV24-1 to TRBJ2-3, with D maybe TRBD2 (6 bases). This CDR3 region has 16 residues. Germline values: CDR1 KGHDR, CDR2 SFDVKD. Trimming left V 3 bases short and J 2 bases short, with 14 bases between. As DNA, the CDR3 is TGTGCCACCAGTGATCGGGACTCCCGCCCCACAGATACGCAGTATTTT. It translates to CATSDRDSRPTDTQYF.

This chain joins TRBV3-1 and TRBJ2-5; perhaps TRBD2 as D (6 bases). This CDR3 comprises 15 residues. V was cut by 0 bases and J by 5 bases, with 13 bases left in between. CDR1 and CDR2 from the germline V gene are LGHDT and YNNKEL (reference sequence). DNA of the CDR3: TGTGCCAGCAGCCAAGAGGAGGGACGGCGGGAGACCCAGTACTTC. Amino acid sequence: CASSQEEGRRETQYF.

This clonotype was counted between two and nine times. The chain couples TRBV6-5 to TRBJ2-7; a possible D gene is TRBD1 (6 bases). V was cut by 4 bases and J by 0 bases, with 13 bases left in between. In germline, CDR1 is MNHEY, CDR2 SVGAGI. CDR3 size: 15 residues. The CDR3 region is CASSSFQGLSYEQYF. The CDR3 bases are TGTGCCAGCAGTTCCTTCCAGGGGCTCTCCTACGAGCAGTACTTC.

The V and J genes are TRBV7-2 and TRBJ2-3; D perhaps matches TRBD1 (7 bases). Germline loops: CDR1 SGHTA, CDR2 FQGNSA. Trimming shortened V by 0 bases and J by 1 base, and 14 bases separated the two germline ends. The CDR3 is made up of 17 amino acids. The CDR3 sequence is CASSLAARGVGTDTQYF. CDR3 DNA: TGTGCCAGCAGCTTAGCGGCCAGGGGGGTCGGCACAGATACGCAGTATTTT.

This clonotype has a handful of counts. The chain employs TRBV7-6 and TRBJ2-3, with a possible D match to TRBD1 (5 bases). The germline gives CDR1 SGHVS, CDR2 FNYEAQ. Trimming stripped 1 base from V and 1 base from J, with 12 bases between. The CDR3 runs to 16 residues. This chain's CDR3 is CASSLVQGEGTDTQYF. The CDR3 DNA is TGTGCCAGCAGCTTAGTGCAGGGTGAGGGCACAGATACGCAGTATTTT.

The chain uses TRBV21-1 and TRBJ2-7; the table's D call, TRBD1, has no DNA check behind it. TRBV21-1 is deemed a pseudogene. This CDR3 is built from 15 residues. CDR3: CASSKFGRGPYEQYF. The CDR3 nucleotides are TGTGCCAGCAGCAAATTCGGCAGGGGGCCCTACGAGCAGTACTTC.

The chain joins TRBV11-2 to TRBJ2-7; 13 bases fit TRBD2. The germline V gene has CDR1 SGHAT and CDR2 FQNNGV. CDR3 size: 16 residues. The junction had 8 bases not matched to a gene; V was cut back by 3 bases and J by 6 bases. CDR3 DNA sequence: TGTGCCAGCAGCTTCGATGGACTAGCGGGAGAGAGCGAGCAGTACTTC. Protein: CASSFDGLAGESEQYF. The entire variable domain, with the rest obtained from reference TRBV11-2 and TRBJ2-7, is as follows: EAGVAQSPRYKIIEKRQSVAFWCNPISGHATLYWYQQILGQGPKLLIQFQNNGVVDDSQLPKDRFSAERLKGVDSTLKIQPAKLEDSAVYLCASSFDGLAGESEQYFGPGTRLTVT.

This chain uses TRBV6-5 with TRBJ2-2; the D is unclear. Trimming cost V 2 bases and J 2 bases, with 9 bases left between them. This CDR3 is 15 amino acids long. CDR1 and CDR2 (germline): MNHEY, SVGAGI. The CDR3 loop reads CASSYIRKNTGELFF. DNA for the CDR3: TGTGCCAGCAGTTACATCAGAAAAAACACCGGGGAGCTGTTTTTT.

The CDR3 DNA sequence: TGCAGTGCTAGGGGGACTAGCGGAACAGATACGCAGTATTTT. Its translation is CSARGTSGTDTQYF. This sequence joins TRBV20-1 and TRBJ2-3, with 11 positions matching TRBD2. V lost 3 bases to trimming and J lost 3 bases; unmatched junction nucleotides: 2. CDR1 is DFQATT, CDR2 SNEGSKA, per germline (reference sequence). The length of the CDR3 is 14 residues.

Only a few counts were recorded for this clonotype. The CDR3 sequence is CASSPTGTSGIYEQFF. CDR3 in DNA: TGTGCCAGCAGCCCAACCGGGACTAGCGGGATCTATGAGCAGTTCTTC. This chain uses TRBV7-8 with TRBJ2-1, with TRBD2 matching 13 bases. V was pared by 5 bases and J by 8 bases, with 9 bases of the junction left unmatched. The CDR3 spans 16 residues. Germline CDR1 reads SGHVS; CDR2 reads FQNEAQ.

This chain joins TRBV20-1 and TRBJ2-5; perhaps TRBD2 as D (7 bases). V lost 2 bases and J 5 bases, leaving 9 bases between the germline ends. There are 12 residues in the CDR3. Germline values: CDR1 DFQATT, CDR2 SNEGSKA (reference sequence). The CDR3 DNA is TGCAGTGCTAGAAGGGGGGGGGAGACCCAGTACTTC. Residues: CSARRGGETQYF.